This T cell receptor (beta chain) was found in a study of T cells after yellow fever vaccination. General study findings and limits: Contamination of FACS-sorted repertoires by abundant clonotypes from the bulk population could occur.

Trimming at V came to 3 bases and at J to 7 bases, leaving 9 bases not matched to a gene. This CDR3 has 17 residues. The germline gives CDR1 KGHDR, CDR2 SFDVKD. 5'RACE template switching produced TCR cDNA carrying a universal primer site and UMIs. TCRdb fed the 5' RACE reads into MiXCR, producing one record per CDR3 protein. The sample comprises 200,000 to 300,000 distinct CDR3 sequences, approximately 12% of which are singletons, and 0.4% to 0.65% rests with the top ten. As concerns this clonotype: Antigen: not known.

The chain has TRBV24-1 and TRBJ2-1, with 12 positions matching TRBD2. The sequence came from a man under 40 who received the YFV17D yellow fever vaccine. The sample in question was CD4+ T cells sorted from PBMCs, obtained 45 days after the yellow fever booster vaccination. The CDR3 sequence is CATSDLGLAGSSNEQFF. CDR3 sequence (DNA): TGTGCCACCAGTGATCTCGGACTAGCGGGATCAAGTAATGAGCAGTTCTTC.